This is a list of T cell receptor beta chains from one sample in a study of blood T cell repertoires in COVID-19. Sequencing used immunoSEQ multiplex PCR; TCRdb keeps in-frame clones, though not all of them. Among about 250,000 clones, approximately 85% were seen once, and the ten largest hold 3.5% to 4.5%. Sample: PBMCs or T cells enriched from blood (not recorded which). These receptors were obtained from a woman aged 30 to 39 who had recovered from COVID-19. The CDR3 runs from the conserved cysteine through the conserved F or W. Fields, in order: clone size, V gene, D gene, J gene, CDR3 protein, CDR3 DNA. A D gene is named only where the DNA matches it firmly. The listing skips clone size in some rows; elsewhere it reads once, few, many or a size class.

>once|TRBV2|TRBD2|TRBJ2-7
CASTDALAGYEQYF
TGTGCCAGCACCGACGCACTAGCGGGCTACGAGCAGTACTTC
>-|TRBV6-5|-|TRBJ1-5
CASLPSFRGQPQHF
TGTGCCAGCCTCCCAAGCTTCAGGGGTCAGCCCCAGCATTTT
>-|TRBV5-4|TRBD1|TRBJ1-2
CASSWDQGAGGYTF
TGTGCCAGCAGCTGGGATCAGGGGGCGGGTGGCTACACCTTC
>-|TRBV27|TRBD1|TRBJ1-3
CASSPRDRGNTIYF
TGTGCCAGCAGTCCCCGGGACAGAGGAAACACCATATATTTT
>-|TRBV11-2|-|TRBJ2-7
CASSLDLGLSSYEQYF
TGTGCCAGCAGCTTAGATCTGGGGCTTAGCTCCTACGAGCAGTACTTC
>-|TRBV27|TRBD1|TRBJ2-1
CASSLSGTAYNEQFF
TGTGCCAGCAGTTTGTCCGGGACAGCTTACAATGAGCAGTTCTTC
>-|TRBV5-1|TRBD1|TRBJ2-1
CASSLGQVTGNEQFF
TGCGCCAGCAGCCTTGGACAGGTTACAGGGAATGAGCAGTTCTTC
>-|TRBV5-4|-|TRBJ2-7
CASSLGTGAQYEQYF
TGTGCCAGCAGCTTGGGCACAGGTGCCCAGTACGAGCAGTACTTC
>-|TRBV5-1|TRBD2|TRBJ2-7
CASSGDGGAIYEQYF
TGCGCCAGCAGCGGTGACGGGGGGGCGATCTACGAGCAGTACTTC
>-|TRBV19|TRBD2|TRBJ2-5
CASSLGLARETQYF
TGTGCCAGTAGTCTGGGACTAGCGAGAGAGACCCAGTACTTC
>-|TRBV19|-|TRBJ1-2
CASTGTYYGYTF
TGTGCCAGCACCGGGACATACTATGGCTACACCTTC
>-|TRBV10-3|-|TRBJ1-1
CAISKGQLFTEAFF
TGTGCCATCAGTAAAGGACAGCTTTTCACTGAAGCTTTCTTT
>-|TRBV7-7|-|TRBJ2-3
CASSLGAGVRHPQYF
TGTGCCAGCAGCTTAGGCGCAGGGGTAAGACATCCGCAGTATTTT
>-|TRBV5-4|-|TRBJ2-7
CASSYDSSYEQYF
TGTGCCAGCAGCTATGACAGCTCCTACGAGCAGTACTTC
>once|TRBV7-9|TRBD1|TRBJ1-2
CASSTYRGSNYGYTF
TGTGCCAGCAGCACGTACAGGGGATCTAACTATGGCTACACCTTC
>-|TRBV10-3|TRBD1|TRBJ1-4
CAISEAGGNEKLFF
TGTGCCATCAGTGAGGCAGGGGGCAATGAAAAACTGTTTTTT
>-|TRBV28|-|TRBJ1-5
CASSSDSYNQPQHF
TGTGCCAGCAGTTCCGACAGTTACAATCAGCCCCAGCATTTT
>-|TRBV11-2|TRBD2|TRBJ2-2
CASSFSGGYTGELFF
TGTGCCAGCAGCTTTAGCGGGGGGTACACCGGGGAGCTGTTTTTT
>-|TRBV2|-|TRBJ1-5
CASSGEPRGGNQPQHF
TGTGCCAGCAGCGGAGAACCCAGGGGAGGCAATCAGCCCCAGCATTTT
>-|TRBV6-2/TRBV6-3|-|TRBJ2-7
CASSYLRDPAWVEQYF
TGTGCCAGCAGTTATCTGCGGGACCCGGCCTGGGTCGAGCAGTACTTC
>-|TRBV27|TRBD2|TRBJ2-3
CASSPVPTSGVQDTQYF
TGTGCCAGCAGTCCAGTCCCTACGAGCGGGGTCCAAGATACGCAGTATTTT
>-|TRBV15|TRBD1|TRBJ2-2
CATSSGTADWDTGELFF
TGTGCCACCAGCAGCGGGACAGCCGATTGGGACACCGGGGAGCTGTTTTTT
>-|TRBV6-6|-|TRBJ2-7
CASSYSRVYEQYF
TGTGCCAGCAGTTACTCGAGGGTCTACGAGCAGTACTTC
>-|TRBV2|-|TRBJ1-6
CASSARPENNSPLHF
TGTGCCAGCAGTGCGAGGCCGGAAAATAATTCACCCCTCCACTTT
>-|TRBV6-4|-|TRBJ2-1
CASSDTGTHSYNEQFF
TGTGCCAGCAGTGACACCGGGACACACTCCTACAATGAGCAGTTCTTC
>-|TRBV11-3|-|TRBJ2-1
CASSLRGQTYNEQFF
TGTGCCAGCAGCCTACGCGGGCAGACTTACAATGAGCAGTTCTTC
>-|TRBV27|TRBD1|TRBJ1-6
CASSSDRGDNSPLHF
TGTGCCAGCAGTTCCGACAGGGGGGACAATTCACCCCTCCACTTT
>-|TRBV3-1/TRBV3-2|TRBD1|TRBJ1-6
CASSRLTGGGSPLHF
TGTGCCAGCAGCCGTTTGACAGGGGGTGGTTCACCCCTCCACTTT
>-|TRBV20-1|-|TRBJ2-1
CSAEGTDEQFF
TGCAGTGCTGAGGGGACTGATGAGCAGTTCTTC
>-|TRBV7-9|TRBD2|TRBJ2-3
CASSLDLAGGTDTQYF
TGTGCCAGCAGCTTAGATCTAGCGGGGGGCACAGATACGCAGTATTTT
>-|TRBV7-2|-|TRBJ2-2
CASSLFQILNTGELFF
TGTGCCAGCAGCTTATTCCAGATCTTGAACACCGGGGAGCTGTTTTTT
>-|TRBV20-1|-|TRBJ2-7
CSASKTAVYEQYF
TGCAGTGCTAGTAAGACAGCAGTCTACGAGCAGTACTTC
>-|TRBV2|TRBD1|TRBJ2-7
CASSGWTGSYEQYF
TGTGCCAGCAGTGGGTGGACAGGCTCCTACGAGCAGTACTTC
>-|TRBV7-2|TRBD1|TRBJ2-2
CASSSNRGVSGELFF
TGTGCCAGCAGCTCCAACAGGGGGGTCTCCGGGGAGCTGTTTTTT
>-|TRBV19|-|TRBJ2-1
CASSPRTAKTYNEQFF
TGTGCCAGTAGTCCACGGACAGCTAAAACCTACAATGAGCAGTTCTTC
>-|TRBV28|TRBD1|TRBJ2-7
CASSPLGGQGGEEQYF
TGTGCCAGCAGCCCTTTGGGGGGACAGGGTGGCGAGGAGCAGTACTTC
>-|TRBV19|-|TRBJ2-7
CASKASYEQYF
TGTGCCAGTAAAGCCTCCTACGAGCAGTACTTC
>-|TRBV7-9|TRBD2|TRBJ2-1
CASSLIVRLAGPEQFF
TGTGCCAGCAGCTTAATCGTAAGACTAGCGGGCCCGGAGCAGTTCTTC
>-|TRBV6-5|TRBD1|TRBJ2-2
CAVPRDRDETGELFF
TGTGCCGTTCCCCGGGACAGGGATGAGACCGGGGAGCTGTTTTTT
>-|TRBV15|TRBD1|TRBJ2-3
CATSRTGGIDTQYF
TGTGCCACCAGCAGAACAGGGGGTATCGATACGCAGTATTTT